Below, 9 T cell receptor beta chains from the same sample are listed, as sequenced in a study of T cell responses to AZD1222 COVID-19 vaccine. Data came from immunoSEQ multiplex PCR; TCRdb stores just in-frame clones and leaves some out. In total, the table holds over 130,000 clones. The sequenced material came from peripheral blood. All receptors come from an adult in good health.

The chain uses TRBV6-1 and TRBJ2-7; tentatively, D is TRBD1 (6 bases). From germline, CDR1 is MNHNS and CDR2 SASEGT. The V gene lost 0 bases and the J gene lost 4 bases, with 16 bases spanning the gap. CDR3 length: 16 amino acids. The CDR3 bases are TGTGCCAGCAGTGAAGCCCTACAGGGTCGGGGATACGAGCAGTACTTC. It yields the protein CASSEALQGRGYEQYF.

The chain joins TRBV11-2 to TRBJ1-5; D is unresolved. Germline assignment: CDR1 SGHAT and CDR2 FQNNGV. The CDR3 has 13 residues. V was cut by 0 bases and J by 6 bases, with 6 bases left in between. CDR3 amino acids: CASSLEAGQPQHF. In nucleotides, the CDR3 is TGTGCCAGCAGCTTAGAGGCGGGTCAGCCCCAGCATTTT.

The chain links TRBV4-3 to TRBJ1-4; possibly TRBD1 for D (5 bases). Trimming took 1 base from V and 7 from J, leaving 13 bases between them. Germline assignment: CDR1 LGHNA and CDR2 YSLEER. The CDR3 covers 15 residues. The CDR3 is CASSQVGGDGEKLFF. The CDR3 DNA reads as TGCGCCAGCAGCCAAGTAGGAGGGGATGGTGAAAAACTGTTTTTT.

CDR3 nucleotide sequence: TGTGCCAGCAGTGATAGCGGGGTCAAGACTTACGAGCAGTACTTC. This gives the protein CASSDSGVKTYEQYF. The rearrangement uses TRBV6-2 or TRBV6-3 and TRBJ2-7; 8 bases are a match to TRBD2. The CDR3 consists of 15 residues. The germline gives CDR1 MNHEY, CDR2 SVGEGT. Trimming at V came to 5 bases and at J to 4 bases, leaving 10 bases not matched to a gene.

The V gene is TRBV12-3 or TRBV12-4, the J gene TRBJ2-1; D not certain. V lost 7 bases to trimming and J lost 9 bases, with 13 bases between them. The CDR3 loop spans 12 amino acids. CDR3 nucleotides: TGTGCCAGCACCGCCTTAAGGTTTGAGCAGTTCTTC. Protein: CASTALRFEQFF.

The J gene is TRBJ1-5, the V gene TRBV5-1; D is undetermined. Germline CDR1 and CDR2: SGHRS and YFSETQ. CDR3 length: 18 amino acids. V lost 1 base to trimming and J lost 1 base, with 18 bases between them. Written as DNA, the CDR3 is TGCGCCAGCAGCTTGCTCCCTCCATCTTCGGGAAGCAATCAGCCCCAGCATTTT. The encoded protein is CASSLLPPSSGSNQPQHF.

DNA of the CDR3: TGTGCCAGTAACCAGGGAGGCACTGAAGCTTTCTTT. Its translation: CASNQGGTEAFF. The chain has TRBV19 and TRBJ1-1; TRBD1 is a possible D gene (5 bases). In germline, CDR1 is LNHDA, CDR2 SQIVND (reference sequence). With 7 bases removed from V and 4 bases from J, the gap between germline ends came to 10 bases. The CDR3 runs 12 residues. Variable domain in full (rest from reference TRBV19 and TRBJ1-1): DGGITQSPKYLFRKEGQNVTLSCEQNLNHDAMYWYRQDPGQGLRLIYYSQIVNDFQKGDIAEGYSVSREKKESFPLTVTSAQKNPTAFYLCASNQGGTEAFFGQGTRLTVV.

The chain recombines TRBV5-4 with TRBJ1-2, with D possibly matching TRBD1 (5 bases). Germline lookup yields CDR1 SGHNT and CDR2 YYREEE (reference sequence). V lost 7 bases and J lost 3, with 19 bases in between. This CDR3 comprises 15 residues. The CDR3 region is CASRTSGVGDYGYTF. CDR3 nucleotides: TGTGCCAGCCGAACATCGGGGGTGGGAGACTATGGCTACACCTTC. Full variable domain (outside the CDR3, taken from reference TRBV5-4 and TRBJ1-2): ETGVTQSPTHLIKTRGQQVTLRCSSQSGHNTVSWYQQALGQGPQFIFQYYREEENGRGNFPPRFSGLQFPNYSSELNVNALELDDSALYLCASRTSGVGDYGYTFGSGTRLTVV.

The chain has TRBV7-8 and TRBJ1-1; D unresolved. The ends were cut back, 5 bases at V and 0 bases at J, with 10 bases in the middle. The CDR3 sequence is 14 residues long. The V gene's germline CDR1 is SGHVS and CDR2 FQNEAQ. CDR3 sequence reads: CASSPGIMNTEAFF. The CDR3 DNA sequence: TGTGCCAGCAGCCCGGGGATTATGAACACTGAAGCTTTCTTT.